This T cell receptor beta chain appears in the sequencing data of a study of blood T cell repertoires in COVID-19 (dated by TCRdb to the early 2020s). As for the study more broadly: Collaborator samples came from the United States, Italy and Spain and covered acute and convalescent phases of COVID-19. The repertoires were released in a freely available public database intended as a resource for research on the immune response to SARS-CoV-2. Samples came from the ongoing ImmuneRACE study (first 160 participants) plus 1,254 subjects from 6 global collaborators. Subjects who had been exposed to COVID-19, were actively infected with it, or had recovered from it provided the deeply sampled blood TCRbeta repertoires that made up the dataset. Where available, HLA class I and class II types were taken from metadata supplied by the sample provider and were not determined by assay-based typing. Nearly every sample came with metadata listing a de-identified subject ID, COVID-19 status, age in years and sex. The material from the prospective study consisted of cDNA or gDNA derived from T cells, B-cell-depleted T cells, or PBMCs.

General conclusions and limits of the study: The amount of clinical and demographic metadata varied by source and participant and was provided uncurated.

With regard to this clone: Its target antigen remains unknown. There are no base qualities to consult, and no much larger clone falls within one base.

Whole blood was collected in K2EDTA tubes by collaborating institutions according to the institutions' own protocols. For TCRbeta analysis, collaborator samples were shipped as frozen whole blood, as isolated PBMCs, or as DNA extracted from either sample type. TCRbeta CDR3 regions were amplified from genomic DNA by means of the immunoSEQ Assay, a bias-controlled multiplex PCR. In the paper's pipeline: The number of nucleated cells in each sample was estimated from the amplification of reference gene primers within the assay. To quantify the absolute abundance of each unique TCRbeta CDR3 rearrangement, sequence reads were collapsed and filtered. Productive Simpson clonality was computed per sample as the square root of Simpson's diversity index over productive rearrangements. TCRdb carries this immuneACCESS record with in-frame sequences only. Its versions omit some clonotypes, under half of them owing to an unresolved V gene in the studies checked, with the rest unexplained. That table supplies the V and J calls and clone size; D and trimming were determined from the DNA. The sample has tens of thousands of clones on record, over 75% of them singletons. 4.5% to 5.5% of the sample belongs to the ten largest clones.

V and J are truncated by 0 bases and 0 bases respectively, leaving an intervening sequence of 12 bases. Spanning cysteine to phenylalanine, the CDR3 consists of 17 amino acids. Only CDR3 DNA remains: 51 bases, in frame from the first base. The germline V gene supplies CDR1 MGHRA and CDR2 YSYEKL. This TCR derives from a human donor in a cohort sampled during active COVID-19. Source material: peripheral blood. The chain links TRBV4-1 with TRBJ1-5; the D gene is possibly TRBD1, with 6 bases matching. CDR3 protein: CASSQDGTPYSNQPQHF. The DNA sequence is as follows: TGCGCCAGCAGCCAAGACGGGACACCGTATAGCAATCAGCCCCAGCATTTT.